Each of the 24 T cell receptor beta chains below was sequenced from the same sample in a study of T cell responses to AZD1222 COVID-19 vaccine. Profiling relied on immunoSEQ multiplex PCR, and the TCRdb table lists in-frame clones only, not all of them. The sample holds around 100,000 clones, approximately 90% seen once. Sequenced material: peripheral blood, taken on day 0 of AZD1222 vaccination. The source of these receptors is an adult in good health.

The rearrangement links TRBV6-5 to TRBJ2-6, with D perhaps TRBD1 (5 bases). V lost 2 bases to trimming and J lost 3 bases, with 11 bases between them. Germline V gives CDR1 MNHEY, CDR2 SVGAGI. The CDR3 is 16 amino acids. The CDR3 coding sequence is TGTGCCAGCAGTTACGGTGGGGCGCGTGGGGCCAACGTCCTGACTTTC. Amino acids: CASSYGGARGANVLTF.

The chain carries TRBV6-5 and TRBJ2-1; 7 positions match TRBD2. Losses at the gene ends were 4 bases for V and 8 bases for J; bases not matched to a gene: 5. Germline assignment: CDR1 MNHEY and CDR2 SVGAGI. The CDR3 covers 13 residues. CDR3 sequence (DNA): TGTGCCAGCAGTTTACGGGGGAGGGATGAGCAGTTCTTC. Amino acid sequence: CASSLRGRDEQFF.

The V call is TRBV5-1, the J call TRBJ2-2; TRBD1 might be the D (6 bases). Germline-derived CDR1 and CDR2 are SGHRS and YFSETQ. The V end was cut by 0 bases, the J end by 2 bases, with 8 bases between. There are 15 residues in the CDR3. CDR3: CASSLGDINTGELFF. For the CDR3, the DNA is TGCGCCAGCAGCTTGGGGGACATAAACACCGGGGAGCTGTTTTTT.

V gene TRBV3-1 (or the pseudogene TRBV3-2) combines with J gene TRBJ1-3; possible D gene TRBD1, 6 bases. Trimming took 4 bases from V and 2 from J, leaving 15 bases between them. This CDR3 contains 16 residues. CDR1 and CDR2 from the germline V gene are LGHDT and YNNKEL (reference sequence). The CDR3 sequence: CASSPPGALAGNTIYF. The CDR3 coding sequence is TGTGCCAGCAGCCCACCAGGGGCCTTAGCTGGAAACACCATATATTTT.

The chain carries TRBV6-2 or TRBV6-3 and TRBJ2-6; possible D gene TRBD2, 6 bases. CDR3 size: 16 residues. Germline V gene lookup returns CDR1 MNHEY and CDR2 SVGEGT. Trimming took 2 bases from V and 1 from J, leaving 9 bases between them. The CDR3 sequence is CASSYGGWSGANVLTF. CDR3 sequence (DNA): TGTGCCAGCAGTTACGGAGGGTGGTCTGGGGCCAACGTCCTGACTTTC.

A single count supports this clone. V gene TRBV7-9 combines with J gene TRBJ2-3; 7 nucleotides match TRBD2. After removal of 8 bases from V and 2 bases from J, the junction contained 7 bases not matched to a gene. The CDR3 sequence is 14 residues long. Germline V lookup: CDR1 SEHNR, CDR2 FQNEAQ (reference sequence). CDR3 DNA sequence: TGTGCCAGCTCTTGGGGGGGTAACACAGATACGCAGTATTTT. Residues: CASSWGGNTDTQYF.

The genes are TRBV11-2 and TRBJ2-1, with 16 bases lining up with TRBD2. J was trimmed by 9 bases and V by 5 bases; bases with no gene match: 10. Germline V lookup: CDR1 SGHAT, CDR2 FQNNGV. This CDR3 comprises 17 residues. CDR3 DNA: TGTGCCAGCAGCACCGGGACTAGCGGGGGGGCGCGGAGTGAGCAGTTCTTC. Its protein product is CASSTGTSGGARSEQFF.

The chain carries TRBV19 and TRBJ2-4; D remains ambiguous. This CDR3 is 17 amino acids long. Germline values: CDR1 LNHDA, CDR2 SQIVND (reference sequence). Between the trimmed V and J ends, which lost 1 base and 0 bases, there was a span of 13 bases. This CDR3 is CASSIVGTPLAKNIQYF. The CDR3 DNA follows: TGTGCCAGTAGTATAGTAGGAACACCGCTAGCCAAAAACATTCAGTACTTC.

The V gene is TRBV18, the J gene TRBJ1-1; tentative D call: TRBD1 (6 bases). With 3 bases removed from V and 1 base from J, the gap between germline ends came to 12 bases. The germline gives CDR1 KGHSH, CDR2 LQKENI. The CDR3 spans 15 residues. CDR3 protein: CASSPGDKRNTEAFF. The CDR3 DNA reads as TGTGCCAGCTCACCGGGGGACAAACGGAACACTGAAGCTTTCTTT.

The rearrangement links TRBV3-1 (or the pseudogene TRBV3-2) to TRBJ2-5; the D is unclear. V lost 0 bases, J lost 1 base, and 6 bases lay in between. This CDR3 is built from 14 residues. Germline V gene sequence: CDR1 LGHDT, CDR2 YNNKEL (reference sequence). The CDR3 bases are TGTGCCAGCAGCCAAGATCTTGCCCAAGAGACCCAGTACTTC. As protein: CASSQDLAQETQYF.

In this sample, this clone turned up once. This chain connects TRBV4-3 to TRBJ1-1; D remains unclear. This CDR3 is built from 14 residues. The ends were cut back, 4 bases at V and 1 base at J, with 10 bases in the middle. Germline CDR1 and CDR2: LGHNA and YSLEER. For the CDR3, the DNA is TGCGCCAGCAGCCCCGAATGGGCGAACACTGAAGCTTTCTTT. Amino acids: CASSPEWANTEAFF.

This clone was detected once. Distinct nucleotide sequences in the sample also encode this CDR3. The chain links TRBV9 to TRBJ2-2; D remains unclear. V was clipped by 7 bases and J by 2 bases, with 6 bases between them. The CDR3 totals 12 residues. Germline CDR1 and CDR2: SGDLS and YYNGEE. In nucleotides, the CDR3 is TGTGCCAGCTCCGGAAACACCGGGGAGCTGTTTTTT. Translation: CASSGNTGELFF.

In this sample, this clone turned up a few times. The gene calls are TRBV7-2 and TRBJ1-3; D gene uncertain. Germline CDR1 is SGHTA and CDR2 is FQGNSA. The CDR3 runs to 15 residues. The V gene lost 5 bases and the J gene lost 4 bases, with 15 bases spanning the gap. The DNA of the CDR3 is TGTGCCAGCAGCACGACGGGCACTCGAGGAAACACCATATATTTT. Translating it yields CASSTTGTRGNTIYF.

The rearrangement links TRBV19 to TRBJ2-5; TRBD2 might be the D (5 bases). V lost 4 bases and J 5 bases, leaving 11 bases between the germline ends. CDR3 length: 13 amino acids. Germline loops: CDR1 LNHDA, CDR2 SQIVND (reference sequence). CDR3 DNA sequence: TGTGCCAGTAGTACGCGGACGGGGGAGACCCAGTACTTC. Protein product: CASSTRTGETQYF.

The CDR3 DNA reads TGTGCCATCACGGGACAGGGGGGTACAGATACGCAGTATTTT. Translation: CAITGQGGTDTQYF. This chain joins TRBV10-3 and TRBJ2-3; 11 nucleotides agree with TRBD1. The CDR3 has 14 amino acids. With V trimmed by 7 bases and J by 3 bases, 3 bases remained unmatched. Germline loops: CDR1 ENHRY, CDR2 SYGVKD.

V and J are TRBV6-1 and TRBJ1-5, with no clear D. CDR1 and CDR2 from the germline V gene are MNHNS and SASEGT. V was pared by 2 bases and J by 4 bases, with 9 bases between. This CDR3 comprises 14 residues. The CDR3 is CASSEYVGNQPQHF. CDR3 in DNA: TGTGCCAGCAGTGAATACGTGGGGAATCAGCCCCAGCATTTT.

The J gene is TRBJ1-1, the V gene TRBV4-2; 7 bases align to TRBD1. Germline V CDR1 and CDR2: LGHNA, YNFKEQ. V gave up 0 bases and J gave up 2 bases; unmatched junction bases: 3. CDR3 size: 15 residues. CDR3 region: CASSQDGTANTEAFF. CDR3 coding DNA: TGTGCCAGCAGCCAAGACGGGACAGCCAACACTGAAGCTTTCTTT.

This clone was counted once. The V call is TRBV2, the J call TRBJ2-7; a weak D match, TRBD1 (5 bases). Germline CDR1 SNHLY, CDR2 FYNNEI. V lost 6 bases and J lost 1, with 16 bases in between. This CDR3 has 15 amino acids. This CDR3 reads CASRNGQGYSYEQYF. DNA for the CDR3: TGTGCCAGCAGAAATGGACAAGGCTATTCCTACGAGCAGTACTTC.

The CDR3 loop reads CASSWAYSNQPQHF. The CDR3, as DNA: TGTGCCAGCAGCTGGGCTTATAGCAATCAGCCCCAGCATTTT. The chain combines TRBV7-2 with TRBJ1-5; D gene uncertain. From germline, CDR1 is SGHTA and CDR2 FQGNSA. Trimming left V 4 bases short and J 0 bases short, with 7 bases between. CDR3 length: 14 amino acids. The complete variable domain, with remaining parts taken from reference TRBV7-2 and TRBJ1-5, reads GAGVSQSPSNKVTEKGKDVELRCDPISGHTALYWYRQSLGQGLEFLIYFQGNSAPDKSGLPSDRFSAERTGGSVSTLTIQRTQQEDSAVYLCASSWAYSNQPQHFGDGTRLSIL.

V usage is TRBV30 and J usage is TRBJ1-5; D is undetermined. The V gene lost 2 bases and the J gene lost 6 bases, with 11 bases spanning the gap. Germline V CDR1 and CDR2: GTSNPN, SVGIG (reference sequence). The CDR3 consists of 13 residues. The CDR3 DNA reads as TGTGCCTGGAGTTCGCTGAGAACTCAGCCCCAGCATTTT. This translates into CAWSSLRTQPQHF.

This chain uses TRBV27 with TRBJ1-2, with D unclear. The CDR3 sequence is 15 residues long. Germline V gene sequence: CDR1 MNHEY, CDR2 SMNVEV (reference sequence). Deletions cut 3 bases from V and 0 bases from J, with 11 bases between. CDR3 DNA sequence: TGTGCCAGCAGTTTTCGAGCGGCAGCTAACTATGGCTACACCTTC. Translating it yields CASSFRAAANYGYTF.

This chain joins TRBV18 and TRBJ1-1; no definite D call. CDR1 is KGHSH and CDR2 is LQKENI in the germline V gene. V was trimmed by 3 bases and J by 3 bases, leaving 14 bases between them. The CDR3 totals 15 residues. The CDR3 bases are TGTGCCAGCTCACCCACAAGGTCCGGGGACACTGAAGCTTTCTTT. It specifies CASSPTRSGDTEAFF.

This rearrangement joins TRBV15 to TRBJ2-3; possibly TRBD2 for D (7 bases). The germline CDR1 and CDR2 sequences are LNHNV and YYDKDF (reference sequence). There are 16 residues in the CDR3. V dropped 5 bases and J dropped 0 bases, with 15 bases sitting between them. CDR3 bases: TGTGCCACCAGCGGATTGGGGGGGGCCAGCACAGATACGCAGTATTTT. As protein: CATSGLGGASTDTQYF.

The chain employs TRBV5-1 and TRBJ2-3; D may be TRBD1 or TRBD2 (5 bases each). The CDR3 has 14 amino acids. Germline V lookup: CDR1 SGHRS, CDR2 YFSETQ. The V end lost 0 bases, the J end lost 2 bases, and 7 bases lay between the germline ends. The CDR3 nucleotides read TGCGCCAGCAGCTTGGGGGACGCCACAGATACGCAGTATTTT. Translation gives CASSLGDATDTQYF.